This T cell receptor (beta chain) is from a study of human T cells and chemical hapten exposure. Via MiXCR, TCRdb re-called the RACE reads, giving one row per CDR3 protein. The data hold fewer than 80,000 distinct CDR3 sequences, with around 10% observed a single time. Time point of the sample: patch test 2, 6 weeks after DPC sensitization. Treatment given: therapeutic diphenylcyclopropenone sensitization with weekly scalp DPC. The CDR3 has 15 residues. Trimming at V came to 5 bases and at J to 3 bases, leaving 7 bases not matched to a gene. Germline CDR1 is MNHEY and CDR2 is SVGAGI. This chain links TRBV6-5 with TRBJ1-5; 7 nucleotides align to TRBD1. The sequence was collected from a woman in her forties or fifties with alopecia areata. Some clones in this sample may be carry-over from other donors' samples. This specimen was whole blood, taken in connection with sensitization to the hapten diphenylcyclopropenone (DPC). DNA for the CDR3: TGTGCCAGCAGTCCCCAGACAGGGAACAATCAGCCCCAGCATTTT. The encoded protein is CASSPQTGNNQPQHF.